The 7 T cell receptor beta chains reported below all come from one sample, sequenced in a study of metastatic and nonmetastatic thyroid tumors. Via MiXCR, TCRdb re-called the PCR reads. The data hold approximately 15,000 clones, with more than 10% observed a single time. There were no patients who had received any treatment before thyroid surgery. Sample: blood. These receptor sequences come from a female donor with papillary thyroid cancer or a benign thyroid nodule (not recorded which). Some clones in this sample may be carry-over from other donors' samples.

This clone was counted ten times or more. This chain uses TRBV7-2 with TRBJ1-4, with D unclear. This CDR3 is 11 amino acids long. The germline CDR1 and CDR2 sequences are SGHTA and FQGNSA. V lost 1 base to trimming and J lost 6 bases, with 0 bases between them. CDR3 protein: CASSLDEKLFF. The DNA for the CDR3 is TGTGCCAGCAGCTTAGATGAAAAACTGTTTTTT.

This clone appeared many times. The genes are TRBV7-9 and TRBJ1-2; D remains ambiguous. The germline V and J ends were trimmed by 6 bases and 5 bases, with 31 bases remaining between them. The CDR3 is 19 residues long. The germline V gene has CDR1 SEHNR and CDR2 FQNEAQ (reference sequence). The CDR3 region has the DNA TGTGCCAGCAGAGTATTACCGGGCCAAAAAAGGAACCACCTATATGGCTACACCTTC. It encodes CASRVLPGQKRNHLYGYTF. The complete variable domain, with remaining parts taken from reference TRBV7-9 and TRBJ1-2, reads DTGVSQNPRHKITKRGQNVTFRCDPISEHNRLYWYRQTLGQGPEFLTYFQNEAQLEKSRLLSDRFSAERPKGSFSTLEIQRTEQGDSAMYLCASRVLPGQKRNHLYGYTFGSGTRLTVV.

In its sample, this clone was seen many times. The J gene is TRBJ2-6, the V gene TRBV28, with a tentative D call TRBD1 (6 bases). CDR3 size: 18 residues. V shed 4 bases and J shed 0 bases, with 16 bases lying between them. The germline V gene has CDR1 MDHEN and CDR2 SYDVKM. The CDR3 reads CASSSGTFRLSGANVLTF. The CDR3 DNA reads TGTGCCAGCAGTTCAGGGACATTTAGACTCTCTGGGGCCAACGTCCTGACTTTC.

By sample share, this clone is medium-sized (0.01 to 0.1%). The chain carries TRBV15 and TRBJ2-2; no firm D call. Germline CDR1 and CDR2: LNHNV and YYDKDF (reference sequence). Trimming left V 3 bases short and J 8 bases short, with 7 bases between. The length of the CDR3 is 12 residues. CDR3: CATSRSTGELFF. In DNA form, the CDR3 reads TGTGCCACCAGCAGGAGTACGGGGGAGCTGTTTTTT.

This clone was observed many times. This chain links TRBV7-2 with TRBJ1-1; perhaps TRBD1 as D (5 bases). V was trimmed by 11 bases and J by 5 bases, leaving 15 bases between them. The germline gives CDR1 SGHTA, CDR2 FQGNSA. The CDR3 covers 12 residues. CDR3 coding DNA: TGTGCCGGAGGGGAGGGTCGGACTGAAGCTTTCTTT. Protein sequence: CAGGEGRTEAFF. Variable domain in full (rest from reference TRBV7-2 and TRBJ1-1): GAGVSQSPSNKVTEKGKDVELRCDPISGHTALYWYRQSLGQGLEFLIYFQGNSAPDKSGLPSDRFSAERTGGSVSTLTIQRTQQEDSAVYLCAGGEGRTEAFFGQGTRLTVV.

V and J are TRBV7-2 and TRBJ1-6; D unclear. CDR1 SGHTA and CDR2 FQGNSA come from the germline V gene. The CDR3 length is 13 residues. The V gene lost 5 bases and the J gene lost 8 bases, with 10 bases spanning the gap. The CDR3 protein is CASSRRVDSPLHF. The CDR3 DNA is TGTGCCAGCAGCCGAAGGGTTGATTCACCCCTCCACTTT.

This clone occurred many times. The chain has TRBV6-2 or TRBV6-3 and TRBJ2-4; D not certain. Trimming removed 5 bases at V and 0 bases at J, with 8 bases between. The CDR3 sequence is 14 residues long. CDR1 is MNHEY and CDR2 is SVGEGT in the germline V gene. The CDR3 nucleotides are TGTGCCAGCAGTCACCCGGTAGCCAAAAACATTCAGTACTTC. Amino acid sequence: CASSHPVAKNIQYF.